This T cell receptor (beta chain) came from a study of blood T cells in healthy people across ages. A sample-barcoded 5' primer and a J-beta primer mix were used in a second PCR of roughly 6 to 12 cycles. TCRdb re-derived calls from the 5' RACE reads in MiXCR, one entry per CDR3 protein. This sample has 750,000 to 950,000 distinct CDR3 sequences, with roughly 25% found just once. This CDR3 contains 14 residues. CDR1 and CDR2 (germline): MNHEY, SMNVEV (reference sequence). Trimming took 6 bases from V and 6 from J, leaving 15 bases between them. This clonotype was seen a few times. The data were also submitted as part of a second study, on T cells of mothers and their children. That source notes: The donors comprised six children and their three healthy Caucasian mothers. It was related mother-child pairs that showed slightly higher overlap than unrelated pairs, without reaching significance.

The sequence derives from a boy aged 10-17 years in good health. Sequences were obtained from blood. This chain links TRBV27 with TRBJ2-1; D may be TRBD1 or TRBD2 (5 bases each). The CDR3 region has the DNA TGTGCCAGCAGACCAAAGGGGACGCCCAATGAGCAGTTCTTC. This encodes CASRPKGTPNEQFF.